This TCR beta chain was documented in a study of blood T cells in healthy people across ages (dated by TCRdb to between 2014 and 2017). With regard to the full study: Template switching captured roughly one uniquely barcoded TCR beta cDNA molecule per two T cells in model experiments. Using the same blood draw, the study looked at two additional independent replicas of 1 million unique cDNA reads for two donors, one aged 18 to 30 and the other aged 80 or older. Using deep sequencing normalized with unique cDNA molecular identifiers, the study measured how TCR beta repertoire diversity changes with age. Four age groups were formed from the donors: young (average around 15 years), middle-aged (more than 35), aged (62) and long-lived (more than 75).

The germline V gene (reference sequence) sets CDR1 to DFQATT and CDR2 to SNEGSKA. The CDR3 runs 14 amino acids, cysteine and phenylalanine included. The sequence is cut down to CDR3 DNA, 42 bases in frame from base 1. Relative to germline, V is missing 1 base and J is missing 5 bases, with 3 bases of the junction outside any gene match. Systemically healthy Caucasian individuals from Russia, some 40 in total and aged roughly 6 to 95 years, were included as donors. Around 10 milliliters of peripheral blood were collected from each donor into EDTA-treated Vacutainer tubes. PBMCs were isolated by Ficoll-Paque density-gradient centrifugation, with at least 7 million obtained per sample. Total RNA, at least 5.5 micrograms per sample, was extracted from PBMCs with Trizol reagent. For every donor, flow cytometry on a PBMC aliquot measured the percentage of naive CD45RAhigh/CD27high T cells. The investigation overall reported the following: Compared with the aged group, the long-lived group had more naive CD4+ T cells, fewer expanded clones and increased TCR diversity, a pattern suggesting age selection. Since profiling was done on bulk unsorted PBMCs, naive and antigen-experienced compartments could not be conclusively compared. Estimates of total diversity based on one million sequenced T cells were considered lower bounds and underestimates. Observed TCR beta diversity per million T cells fell roughly linearly with age, and a significant reduction was already apparent by age roughly 40. Because the CMV infection status of the donors was unknown, age-related changes in expanded clonotypes may potentially have been confounded. The percentage of naive T cells measured by flow cytometry correlated strongly with observed TCR beta diversity.

Library preparation employed 5' RACE. The sequencer listed for this sample is Illumina HiSeq 2500. A second PCR of about 7 to 12 cycles was run with a J-beta primer mix and a sample-barcoded 5' primer. A unique molecular identifier was introduced onto each TCR beta cDNA molecule by a template-switch 5' adaptor carrying 12 random nucleotides. Each sample yielded at least 2.5 million CDR3-containing paired-end reads. All of the RNA was converted into first-strand cDNA using the Mint cDNA synthesis kit, with a TRBC-specific oligonucleotide serving as the primer. Following uracil-DNA glycosylase treatment, all cDNA underwent a first 18-cycle PCR with the universal primers M1SS and BC2_uni_R. On the authors' methods: For normalization, 1 million high-quality reads, each with a distinct molecular identifier, were randomly selected from each sample. Reads with shared molecular identifiers were discarded instead of being binned into consensus sequences. MiTCR, with a Q25 quality threshold and the strictest error-elimination algorithm, was used for CDR3 identification, clonotype clustering and error correction. A nonparametric unseen species model with Euler transformation was used to estimate a lower bound on total TCR beta diversity. TCRdb ran its own pipeline on the public reads, namely fastp trimming at Q25 and MiXCR clone calling, and kept in-frame beta chains. A single entry per CDR3 protein holds the most common genes and DNA from its merged rows. TCRdb's processing, not the authors' own work, is the source of the V and J calls. The sample data list approximately 780,000 distinct CDR3 sequences, and about a quarter of these were observed just once. The ten largest make up 2.5% to 3.5% of the sample.

This clonotype occurred a few times. This clone's antigen is unknown. Base quality data are lacking; no much larger clone is found one base away. The same sample was also used in a study of T cells of mothers and their children. Drawing on the second study: Nine systemically healthy Caucasian individuals, comprising three mothers and their six children, were included as donors. cDNA synthesis consumed the entire amount of extracted RNA, loaded at around 1.5 ug RNA in each 15 ul reaction. Sample barcodes and 2-4 random nucleotides were added via the M1S primer in the second PCR. Over 9.5 million TCR beta CDR3 reads were obtained for each mother, and about 3 million reads were obtained for each child. Thymic selection similarly shapes TCR recombination output in related and unrelated pairs, with minor effect from inherited differences. Normalized repertoire overlap was always found to be slightly, but never significantly, higher in related mother-child pairs than in unrelated mother-child pairs. Persistent microchimeric T cell clones were not detected, at a sensitivity of 85 to 100 clones per million clonotypes. Deep NGS was used in the study to compare the TCR beta repertoires of mothers and children and to look for features that separate related mother-child pairs from unrelated individuals. The mean age was roughly 44 +/- 4 years for the mothers and about 10 +/- 4 years for the children. After adapter ligation with NEBNext reagents, the libraries were sequenced on Illumina HiSeq 2000 with 100+100 nt paired-end reads. To prevent cross-contamination, the mother and child libraries were prepared one month apart and sequenced in separate runs. For each donor, somewhere between roughly 450,000 and 2,000,000 distinct TCR beta clonotypes were identified. Naive TCR beta clonotypes were estimated from low-frequency clonotypes matched to each donor's FACS-determined naive share, without sorting.

The chain employs TRBV20-1 and TRBJ2-1; 9 bases in the middle match TRBD2. This clonotype was obtained from a boy aged 10-17 years in good health. The sequenced sample consisted of blood. The bases read TGCAGTGCTAGAGGTAGCGGGGGCCACAATGAGCAGTTCTTC. Its protein product is CSARGSGGHNEQFF.